One and the same sample provided the 27 T cell receptor beta chains below, sequenced in a study of T cells expressing NK-cell markers (dated by TCRdb to about 2020). The library was produced with 5' RACE. TCRdb names Illumina HiSeq 2000 as the instrument used. TCRdb reprocessed the reads and assigns one entry to each CDR3 protein sequence, leaving out DNA. The sample's records list a few hundred thousand distinct CDR3 sequences. The top ten constitute roughly 5.2% of the sample. Sequencing was done on a sample of blood T cells: a sorted CD56 or NKG2C T cell subset, CD4+ or CD8+ T cells, or bulk PBMC T cells (not recorded which). These receptors originate from a man aged 18-75 years in good health.

The genes are TRBV10-3 and TRBJ1-2; absent DNA, TCRdb's TRBD1 call cannot be checked. CDR3 length: 18 amino acids. The germline V gene has CDR1 ENHRY and CDR2 SYGVKD. Here the CDR3 reads CAISAAGGERSANYGYTF.

The rearrangement joins TRBV5-6 to TRBJ2-1; there is no DNA to check the TCRdb D call of TRBD1. The CDR3 is 18 residues long. The germline CDR1 and CDR2 sequences are SGHDT and YYEEEE. This CDR3 is CASSSYRDRASNYNEQFF.

This rearrangement joins TRBV7-9 to TRBJ1-4. CDR3 length equals 15 residues. From germline, CDR1 is SEHNR and CDR2 FQNEAQ (reference sequence). The CDR3 protein is CASSLSRQGGEKLFF.

The chain uses TRBV11-1 and TRBJ1-5; absent DNA, TCRdb's TRBD1 call cannot be checked. CDR3 length: 18 amino acids. Germline V gene sequence: CDR1 SGHAT, CDR2 FQDESV (reference sequence). CDR3 protein: CASSLGRGGRGSNQPQHF.

The chain uses TRBV7-8 and TRBJ2-1; TCRdb returns TRBD2, unconfirmable since there is no DNA. The CDR3 runs to 16 residues. Germline CDR1 is SGHVS and CDR2 is FQNEAQ. CDR3 in amino acids: CASSLERGGAYNEQFF.

The chain carries TRBV9 and TRBJ2-3; TCRdb indicates TRBD1, and absent DNA this call remains unverified. The CDR3 totals 16 residues. In germline, CDR1 is SGDLS, CDR2 YYNGEE. CDR3 region: CASSKYGWGETDTQYF.

CDR3 in amino acids: CASRYSIAPMWKTQYF. The genes are TRBV6-5 and TRBJ2-5; TCRdb gives TRBD1 as the D gene, but with no DNA this cannot be confirmed. Germline CDR1 is MNHEY and CDR2 is SVGAGI. CDR3 size: 16 residues.

The chain couples TRBV7-2 to TRBJ1-6. CDR1 and CDR2 (germline): SGHTA, FQGNSA. This CDR3 is 15 amino acids long. Here the CDR3 reads CASSLEKGLNSPLHF.

The chain combines TRBV20-1 with TRBJ2-5. This CDR3 region has 12 residues. CDR1 and CDR2 (germline): DFQATT, SNEGSKA (reference sequence). The CDR3 protein is CSARKWAETQYF.

The rearrangement links TRBV5-1 to TRBJ2-5; TCRdb names TRBD1, which stays unverified in the absence of DNA. CDR1 SGHRS and CDR2 YFSETQ come from the germline V gene. This CDR3 is built from 15 residues. CDR3 residues: CASSFYQGARETQYF.

The genes are TRBV5-1 and TRBJ1-2. Germline CDR1 reads SGHRS; CDR2 reads YFSETQ. This CDR3 contains 13 residues. CDR3 sequence: CASSTNINYGYTF.

The chain uses TRBV6-5 and TRBJ1-2. Germline V gene sequence: CDR1 MNHEY, CDR2 SVGAGI. This CDR3 is built from 15 residues. Here the CDR3 reads CASSYSGRATSGYTF.

Measured by frequency, this clonotype is medium-sized. The chain employs TRBV12-3 or TRBV12-4 and TRBJ2-1; TCRdb picks TRBD2, but there is no DNA to check that call. This CDR3 comprises 11 residues. This CDR3 reads CASSQRNEQFF.

This sequence joins TRBV12-3 or TRBV12-4 and TRBJ2-3; the D call from TCRdb, TRBD2, cannot be confirmed without DNA. The CDR3 sequence is 20 residues long. CDR3 loop: CASSLAQGLAGVRAADTQYF.

V is TRBV19 and J is TRBJ2-5. Germline V lookup: CDR1 LNHDA, CDR2 SQIVND (reference sequence). There are 13 residues in the CDR3. The CDR3 loop is CASSIGTPETQYF.

This sequence joins TRBV20-1 and TRBJ1-1. From germline, CDR1 is DFQATT and CDR2 SNEGSKA (reference sequence). CDR3 length: 13 amino acids. The CDR3 sequence: CSAMHTVNTEAFF.

The gene calls are TRBV3-1 and TRBJ2-5; TCRdb gives TRBD2 as the D gene, but with no DNA this cannot be confirmed. This CDR3 contains 17 residues. Germline-derived CDR1 and CDR2 are LGHDT and YNNKEL (reference sequence). This CDR3 reads CASSPPQGGYSRKTQYF.

The chain has TRBV12-3 or TRBV12-4 and TRBJ2-7; the D gene TCRdb calls, TRBD1, cannot be checked with no DNA. The CDR3 sequence is 14 residues long. CDR3: CASSVGQGSYEQYF.

The J gene is TRBJ2-2, the V gene TRBV29-1; without DNA, the TCRdb call of TRBD2 cannot be checked. Per germline, CDR1 SQVTM and CDR2 ANQGSEA. The CDR3 runs to 14 residues. The CDR3 is CSVSGLANTGELFF.

The V call is TRBV7-8, the J call TRBJ2-3; with no DNA, the TCRdb D assignment of TRBD2 cannot be verified. CDR1 and CDR2 (germline): SGHVS, FQNEAQ. The CDR3 spans 13 residues. CDR3 loop: CASSPATFNPQYF.

The chain joins TRBV4-2 to TRBJ1-1; TCRdb indicates TRBD1, and absent DNA this call remains unverified. CDR3 length equals 15 residues. Germline assignment: CDR1 LGHNA and CDR2 YNFKEQ. The CDR3 sequence is CASSQTWDRGTEAFF.

The chain carries TRBV3-1 and TRBJ2-7; absent DNA, TCRdb's TRBD2 call cannot be checked. Germline V lookup: CDR1 LGHDT, CDR2 YNNKEL (reference sequence). The CDR3 totals 14 residues. The CDR3 loop reads CASSQDPPAYEQYF.

The V call is TRBV6-5, the J call TRBJ2-5; TCRdb gives TRBD1 as the D gene, but with no DNA this cannot be confirmed. Germline V gene lookup returns CDR1 MNHEY and CDR2 SVGAGI. The CDR3 has 17 residues. CDR3 region: CASISLGDRNRRETQYF.

The rearrangement links TRBV19 to TRBJ2-1; lacking DNA, the TRBD1 call made by TCRdb goes unchecked. CDR3 length: 14 residues. Per germline, CDR1 LNHDA and CDR2 SQIVND (reference sequence). CDR3 sequence: CASSTRPPGVEQFF.

The chain links TRBV29-1 to TRBJ1-1; TCRdb's D gene call, TRBD1, goes unchecked for lack of DNA. The germline gives CDR1 SQVTM, CDR2 ANQGSEA. The CDR3 is 13 residues long. CDR3 in amino acids: CSVRRRGWAEAFF.

The chain carries TRBV12-3 or TRBV12-4 and TRBJ2-1; TCRdb reports TRBD1, a call that lacks DNA to check it against. The CDR3 length is 13 residues. The CDR3 region is CASSRPGYNEQFF.

The chain recombines TRBV20-1 with TRBJ1-6; checking the TCRdb D call of TRBD1 is not possible without DNA. Germline assignment: CDR1 DFQATT and CDR2 SNEGSKA (reference sequence). The CDR3 length is 18 residues. CDR3 in amino acids: CSARDARTGGAGNSPLHF.